These T cell receptor beta chains were read from a single sample in a study of blood T cell repertoires in COVID-19. The method was immunoSEQ multiplex PCR; TCRdb's version includes in-frame clones alone and lacks a portion of them. The data hold roughly 100,000 clones, with 80% to 85% observed a single time. The sample taken for sequencing was peripheral blood. The origin of the receptors is a woman aged 80 or over with acute or convalescent COVID-19. Both conserved end residues are part of each CDR3. D genes are given only for firm matches. Clone size appears in some rows only: once, few, many, or a class for an expanded clone.

>.|.|TRBJ2-2|TRBV18
TGTGCCAGCTCACTCTCACAGGTTTCGAACACCGGGGAGCTGTTTTTT
CASSLSQVSNTGELFF
>.|.|TRBJ2-4|TRBV5-4
TGTGCCAGCAGCTTAAGGACAGCCGAAGCCAAAAACATTCAGTACTTC
CASSLRTAEAKNIQYF
>.|TRBD2|TRBJ2-7|TRBV6-6
TGTGCCAGCAGTTACCCCCAGCGGGAGAGGTACGAGCAGTACTTC
CASSYPQRERYEQYF
>.|.|TRBJ2-3|TRBV10-3
TGTGCCGTCAGTGATCTAGATACGCAGTATTTT
CAVSDLDTQYF
>.|.|TRBJ1-2|TRBV24-1
TGTGCCACCAGTGATTCTGACTCTAACTATGGCTACACCTTC
CATSDSDSNYGYTF
>.|TRBD1|TRBJ2-3|TRBV11-3
TGTGCCAGCAGCCGAATGGACAGGGTCACAGATACGCAGTATTTT
CASSRMDRVTDTQYF
>.|TRBD2|TRBJ2-5|TRBV4-1
TGCGCCAGCAGCCAAGGGCGGGAGGGCCAGTATAGGGAGACCCAGTACTTC
CASSQGREGQYRETQYF
>.|TRBD1|TRBJ2-5|TRBV20-1
TGCAGTGCTAGTCGGGGACAGGGGACTCAAGAGACCCAGTACTTC
CSASRGQGTQETQYF
>.|TRBD2|TRBJ2-1|TRBV29-1
TGCAGCGTTGATCGGGCTAGCGGGGGAAGGGGTCGGGATGAGCAGTTCTTC
CSVDRASGGRGRDEQFF
>.|TRBD2|TRBJ2-1|TRBV10-3
TGTGCCATCAGTGATAGCGGGGCCCACAATGAGCAGTTCTTC
CAISDSGAHNEQFF
>.|.|TRBJ2-5|TRBV7-9
TGTGCCAGCAGCTTAATCGGGGAGACCCAGTACTTC
CASSLIGETQYF
>once|.|TRBJ1-1|TRBV14
TGTGCCAGCAGCCCTAACAGGAACACTGAAGCTTTCTTT
CASSPNRNTEAFF
>.|.|TRBJ1-1|TRBV18
TGTGCCAGCTCAACGACAGATACTGAAGCTTTCTTT
CASSTTDTEAFF
>.|.|TRBJ2-1|TRBV3-1/TRBV3-2
TGTGCCAGCAGCCAATTAGGGGGAGGGACCTCCTACAATGAGCAGTTCTTC
CASSQLGGGTSYNEQFF
>once|TRBD1|TRBJ2-6|TRBV2
TGTGCCAGCAGTGATCAGGGGGCACGCTCTGGGGCCAACGTCCTGACTTTC
CASSDQGARSGANVLTF
>once|.|TRBJ1-5|TRBV24-1
TGTGCCACCAGTGCAAAAAACCAGGGTACCCCCCCCCATCAGCCCCAGCATTTT
CATSAKNQGTPPHQPQHF
>.|TRBD1|TRBJ2-1|TRBV15
TGTGCCACCAGCAGAGTAACAACAGGGGGTGGGGAGCAGTTCTTC
CATSRVTTGGGEQFF
>.|.|TRBJ1-5|TRBV3-1/TRBV3-2
TGTGCCAGCAGCCAAGGGACATTTACTGCGGGGCAGCCCCAGCATTTT
CASSQGTFTAGQPQHF
>.|.|TRBJ2-7|TRBV5-1
TGCGCCAGCAGCTTGGACCTAGAAAAGCAGTACTTC
CASSLDLEKQYF
>few|TRBD2|TRBJ2-1|TRBV19
TGTGCCAGTAGCCCCTGGGACAGTCCGGGACTAGCGGGGGCTGACAATGAGCAGTTCTTC
CASSPWDSPGLAGADNEQFF
>.|TRBD2|TRBJ2-1|TRBV29-1
TGCAGCGTTGCCCTTGGACGAAGCGGGAGAGTCGGTTACAATGAGCAGTTCTTC
CSVALGRSGRVGYNEQFF
>.|TRBD2|TRBJ2-1|TRBV19
TGTGCCAGTAGTATAGGACTAGCCTTTACCTACAATGAGCAGTTCTTC
CASSIGLAFTYNEQFF
>.|.|TRBJ2-3|TRBV3-1/TRBV3-2
TGTGCCAGCAGCGAGGGGGAGGGGTCAGATACGCAGTATTTT
CASSEGEGSDTQYF
>few|.|TRBJ1-1|TRBV10-1
TGCGCCAGCAGTGAAGACAGAGACACTGAAGCTTTCTTT
CASSEDRDTEAFF
>few|TRBD2|TRBJ2-2|TRBV6-4
TGTGCCAGCAGTGATGGGACTAGCGGGGACACCGGGGAGCTGTTTTTT
CASSDGTSGDTGELFF
>.|.|TRBJ2-1|TRBV7-9
TGTGCCAGCAGTGTAACGGTAGCAACTGAGCAGTTCTTC
CASSVTVATEQFF
>.|TRBD2|TRBJ2-1|TRBV5-4
TGTGCCAGCAGCTTGGGGATTAGCGGGAGTTCCTACAATGAGCAGTTCTTC
CASSLGISGSSYNEQFF
>.|.|TRBJ2-7|TRBV5-1
TGCGCCAGCAGCTTAAAAGGTGGGCAGATCGAGCAGTACTTC
CASSLKGGQIEQYF
>few|.|TRBJ2-2|TRBV5-4
TGTGCCAGCAGCTTTCGTGGCTCCGGGGAGCTGTTTTTT
CASSFRGSGELFF
>few|TRBD2|TRBJ2-1|TRBV27
TGTGCCAGCAGTACAAGACTAGCGGGCTACAATGAGCAGTTCTTC
CASSTRLAGYNEQFF
>.|.|TRBJ2-5|TRBV5-4
TGTGCCAGCAGCTCCTATTCTTCAGGAGGAGAGACCCAGTACTTC
CASSSYSSGGETQYF
>.|.|TRBJ2-3|TRBV5-1
TGCGCCAGCAGCCTGCAGGGTGGAGATACGCAGTATTTT
CASSLQGGDTQYF
>.|TRBD1|TRBJ2-1|TRBV11-2
TGTGCCAGCAGCTTAGTTCCAAGACAGGGTGAGCAGTTCTTC
CASSLVPRQGEQFF
>.|TRBD1|TRBJ1-3|TRBV4-1
TGCGCTAGCAGCCAGCGCCCGGGACAGTCAGATTCCTCTGGAAACACCATATATTTT
CASSQRPGQSDSSGNTIYF
>.|.|TRBJ1-2|TRBV28
TGTGCCAGCAGTCCACTAACAGGGAATAACTATGGCTACACCTTC
CASSPLTGNNYGYTF
>.|TRBD1|TRBJ1-4|TRBV14
TGTGCCAGCAGCCAAGCCGGGACAGTGAATGAAAAACTGTTTTTT
CASSQAGTVNEKLFF
>.|.|TRBJ1-1|TRBV7-6
TGTGCCAGCAGTATCGCTAGTGAAGCTTTCTTT
CASSIASEAFF
>once|TRBD1|TRBJ2-5|TRBV30
TGTGCCGGGGGGACAGGGCAAGAGACCCAGTACTTC
CAGGTGQETQYF
>.|TRBD1|TRBJ2-7|TRBV28
TGTGCCAGTCATAAAGGACAGGGTGTCCACGAGCAGTACTTC
CASHKGQGVHEQYF
>.|.|TRBJ1-5|TRBV6-5
TGTGCCAGCAGTCCCGGACAATCCACTCAGCCCCAGCATTTT
CASSPGQSTQPQHF